These T cell receptor beta chains were read from a single sample in a study of shared clonotypes between healthy human individuals. Sequencing used immunoSEQ multiplex PCR; TCRdb keeps in-frame clones, though not all of them. The sample lists some 2,500,000 clones, 93% seen once, with approximately 0.36% in the top ten. The specimen was naive CD4+ T cells from PBMCs. These receptors were obtained from a young man in good health. Some clones in this sample may be carry-over from other donors' samples. CDR3s leave out the opening cysteine and the closing phenylalanine or tryptophan. Each record gives: clone size, CDR3 length, J gene, V gene, CDR3 protein. Rows give clone size only sometimes, using once, few, many, or a class for an expanded clone.

abundance: NA; len: 11; j_gene: TRBJ1-1; v_gene: TRBV10-1; CDR3aa: ASRSQPNTEAF
abundance: NA; len: 12; j_gene: TRBJ2-2; v_gene: TRBV5-1; CDR3aa: ASSLGRATGELF
abundance: NA; len: 11; j_gene: TRBJ2-1; v_gene: TRBV29-1; CDR3aa: SVETRQSGEQF
abundance: NA; len: 16; j_gene: TRBJ2-5; v_gene: TRBV5-1; CDR3aa: ASSPRDRGRGYQETQY
abundance: NA; len: 10; j_gene: TRBJ2-5; v_gene: TRBV12-5; CDR3aa: ASGDDREVWN
abundance: NA; len: 12; j_gene: TRBJ1-1; v_gene: TRBV28; CDR3aa: ASSPPGQGTRAF
abundance: NA; len: 12; j_gene: TRBJ2-7; v_gene: TRBV6-6; CDR3aa: ASSYSTGIYEQY
abundance: NA; len: 14; j_gene: TRBJ2-1; v_gene: TRBV2; CDR3aa: ASSERPGTAYNEQF
abundance: NA; len: 14; j_gene: TRBJ2-1; v_gene: TRBV28; CDR3aa: ASSLVAGGPQNEQF
abundance: NA; len: 9; j_gene: TRBJ1-3; v_gene: TRBV28; CDR3aa: ASSLGNTIY
abundance: NA; len: 13; j_gene: TRBJ1-4; v_gene: TRBV4-1; CDR3aa: ASQGLPTTNEKLF
abundance: NA; len: 12; j_gene: TRBJ1-4; v_gene: TRBV4-2; CDR3aa: ASSHGQGSEKLF
abundance: NA; len: 12; j_gene: TRBJ1-4; v_gene: TRBV5-1; CDR3aa: ASSRDSHNEKLF
abundance: NA; len: 11; j_gene: TRBJ2-1; v_gene: TRBV5-5; CDR3aa: ASSVQVWNEQF
abundance: NA; len: 13; j_gene: TRBJ2-7; v_gene: TRBV18; CDR3aa: ASSPYGGFVYEQY
abundance: NA; len: 13; j_gene: TRBJ1-1; v_gene: TRBV7-9; CDR3aa: ASSLAGGGYTEAF
abundance: NA; len: 13; j_gene: TRBJ2-7; v_gene: TRBV11-2; CDR3aa: ASSWEQDSSYEQY
abundance: NA; len: 13; j_gene: TRBJ2-2; v_gene: TRBV19; CDR3aa: ASSPGGSRPGELF
abundance: NA; len: 12; j_gene: TRBJ2-7; v_gene: TRBV5-1; CDR3aa: ASSLGRAVREQY
abundance: once; len: 13; j_gene: TRBJ2-2; v_gene: TRBV5-1; CDR3aa: ASSWRQGGTGELF
abundance: NA; len: 9; j_gene: TRBJ2-3; v_gene: TRBV30; CDR3aa: AWNARDTQY
abundance: NA; len: 12; j_gene: TRBJ1-6; v_gene: TRBV25-1; CDR3aa: ASSGANYNSPLH
abundance: NA; len: 10; j_gene: TRBJ1-2; v_gene: TRBV5-1; CDR3aa: ASGEPGGGFT
abundance: NA; len: 10; j_gene: TRBJ2-7; v_gene: TRBV10-3; CDR3aa: AISGTAYEQY
abundance: NA; len: 11; j_gene: TRBJ1-1; v_gene: TRBV29-1; CDR3aa: SVEQLLNTEAF
abundance: NA; len: 15; j_gene: TRBJ2-1; v_gene: TRBV29-1; CDR3aa: SVILAGGPGAYNEQF
abundance: once; len: 10; j_gene: TRBJ2-3; v_gene: TRBV9; CDR3aa: ASSGAVDTQY
abundance: NA; len: 11; j_gene: TRBJ1-1; v_gene: TRBV7-9; CDR3aa: ASSLAASTEAF
abundance: NA; len: 14; j_gene: TRBJ2-2; v_gene: TRBV7-9; CDR3aa: ASSFGTSGNAGELF
abundance: NA; len: 10; j_gene: TRBJ2-5; v_gene: TRBV5-1; CDR3aa: ASSLGEETQY
abundance: NA; len: 11; j_gene: TRBJ2-3; v_gene: TRBV5-8; CDR3aa: ASSPPGADTQY
abundance: once; len: 14; j_gene: TRBJ2-1; v_gene: TRBV9; CDR3aa: ASSSRGANGYNEQF
abundance: NA; len: 10; j_gene: TRBJ1-2; v_gene: TRBV28; CDR3aa: ASSLHNYGYT
abundance: NA; len: 12; j_gene: TRBJ2-2; v_gene: TRBV5-1; CDR3aa: ASSSQTSSGELF
abundance: NA; len: 14; j_gene: TRBJ2-7; v_gene: TRBV13; CDR3aa: ASSRESASGTYEQY
abundance: NA; len: 11; j_gene: TRBJ2-1; v_gene: TRBV7-9; CDR3aa: ASSLAVRYEQF
abundance: NA; len: 11; j_gene: TRBJ2-5; v_gene: TRBV18; CDR3aa: ASSGIERETQY
abundance: NA; len: 19; j_gene: TRBJ2-1; v_gene: TRBV7-8; CDR3aa: ASSLRAATSGGRSAYNEQF
abundance: NA; len: 13; j_gene: TRBJ1-2; v_gene: TRBV5-4; CDR3aa: ASNSPTGDDYGYT
abundance: NA; len: 14; j_gene: TRBJ2-6; v_gene: TRBV25-1; CDR3aa: ASSESGSTGANVLT
abundance: NA; len: 18; j_gene: TRBJ2-1; v_gene: TRBV27; CDR3aa: ASSRTSGRGPSSSYNEQF
abundance: NA; len: 8; j_gene: TRBJ1-1; v_gene: TRBV2; CDR3aa: ASMWTEAF
abundance: NA; len: 16; j_gene: TRBJ2-6; v_gene: TRBV18; CDR3aa: ASSPFLSLPSGANVLT
abundance: NA; len: 10; j_gene: TRBJ2-3; v_gene: TRBV2; CDR3aa: ASSPLGDTQY
abundance: NA; len: 12; j_gene: TRBJ2-1; v_gene: TRBV10-3; CDR3aa: AIGGLAVYNEQF
abundance: NA; len: 11; j_gene: TRBJ2-1; v_gene: TRBV5-4; CDR3aa: ASSWLASNEQF
abundance: NA; len: 14; j_gene: TRBJ2-5; v_gene: TRBV7-2; CDR3aa: ASSLVLGKPQETQY
abundance: NA; len: 12; j_gene: TRBJ2-1; v_gene: TRBV4-2; CDR3aa: ASSQEGRAAWQF
abundance: NA; len: 15; j_gene: TRBJ1-4; v_gene: TRBV25-1; CDR3aa: ASSDLGQGAYGEKLF
abundance: NA; len: 12; j_gene: TRBJ1-1; v_gene: TRBV5-1; CDR3aa: ASSLASTNTEAF
abundance: once; len: 12; j_gene: TRBJ2-5; v_gene: TRBV19; CDR3aa: ASSTGGTIETQY
abundance: few; len: 14; j_gene: TRBJ1-1; v_gene: TRBV18; CDR3aa: ASSAQAALLNTEAF
abundance: NA; len: 9; j_gene: TRBJ1-2; v_gene: TRBV6-4; CDR3aa: ASRGNYGYT
abundance: NA; len: 12; j_gene: TRBJ2-3; v_gene: TRBV9; CDR3aa: ASSGWDRTDTQY
abundance: NA; len: 13; j_gene: TRBJ2-5; v_gene: TRBV5-1; CDR3aa: ASSSTGTSQETQY